This TCR beta chain appears in the sequencing data of a study of T cells in Graves' hyperthyroidism and ophthalmopathy. Researchers amplified the TCR beta CDR3 regions from RNA transcripts. Primed by the HTBI set, a first-round RT-PCR was run on the TCR CDR3. MiXCR was run by TCRdb on the multiplex PCR reads, yielding one entry per CDR3 protein. Among about 600,000 distinct CDR3 sequences, approximately 16% were seen once, and the ten largest hold roughly 3.5%. This clonotype was observed many times. Ophthalmopathy patients had moderate-to-severe active disease, CAS ≥3, NOSPECS ≥4, and disease duration under 3 months. Clinical symptoms, serum thyroxine, TRAb, thyroid ultrasound and orbital computed tomography informed diagnoses. PBMCs were collected from a roughly 10 ml volume of fresh peripheral blood. The germline gives CDR1 MNHNS, CDR2 SASEGT. V lost 6 bases and J 5 bases, leaving 13 bases between the germline ends. The CDR3 covers 13 residues.

Source material: blood. This chain links TRBV6-1 with TRBJ2-5; the D call may be TRBD1 or TRBD2 (6 bases each). This receptor was identified in a woman aged 40-49 years with Graves' ophthalmopathy. The DNA for the CDR3 is TGTGCCAGCAGAGAACAGGGAGGCGAGACCCAGTACTTC. Protein: CASREQGGETQYF.